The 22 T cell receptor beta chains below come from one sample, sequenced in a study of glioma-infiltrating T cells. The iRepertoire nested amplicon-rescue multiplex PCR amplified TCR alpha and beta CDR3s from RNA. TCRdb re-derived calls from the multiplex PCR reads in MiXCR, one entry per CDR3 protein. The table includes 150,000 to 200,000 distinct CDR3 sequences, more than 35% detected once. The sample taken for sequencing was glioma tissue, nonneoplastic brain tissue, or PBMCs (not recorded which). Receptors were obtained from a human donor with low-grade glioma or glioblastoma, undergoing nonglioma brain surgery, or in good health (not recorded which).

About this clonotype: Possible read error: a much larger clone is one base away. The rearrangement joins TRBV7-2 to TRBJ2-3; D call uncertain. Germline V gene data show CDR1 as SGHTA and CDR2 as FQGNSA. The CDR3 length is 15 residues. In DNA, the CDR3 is TGTGCCAGCAGCTTAGAATTAAATGTCGCTGATACGCCGTATTTT. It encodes CASSLELNVADTPYF.

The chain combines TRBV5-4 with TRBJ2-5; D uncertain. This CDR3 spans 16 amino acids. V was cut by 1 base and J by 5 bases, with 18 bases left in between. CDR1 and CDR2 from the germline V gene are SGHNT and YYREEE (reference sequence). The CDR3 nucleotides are TGTGCCAGCAGCTTGACGGGCACCTGGCAGCAGGAGACCCAGTACTTC. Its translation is CASSLTGTWQQETQYF.

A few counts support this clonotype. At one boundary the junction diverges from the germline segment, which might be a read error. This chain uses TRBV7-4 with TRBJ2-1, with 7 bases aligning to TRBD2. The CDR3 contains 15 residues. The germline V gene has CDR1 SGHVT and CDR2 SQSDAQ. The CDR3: CASSLADGSYNEQFF. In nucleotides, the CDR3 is TGTGCCAGCAGCCTAGCGGACGGCTCCTACAATGAGCAGTTCTTC.

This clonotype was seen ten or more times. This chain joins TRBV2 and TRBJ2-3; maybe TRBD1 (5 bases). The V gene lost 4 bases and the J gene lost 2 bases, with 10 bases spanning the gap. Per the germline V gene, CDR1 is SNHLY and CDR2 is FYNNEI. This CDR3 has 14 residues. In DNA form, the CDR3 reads TGTGCCAGCAGTGTAGAAGGGGACACAGATACGCAGTATTTT. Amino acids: CASSVEGDTDTQYF.

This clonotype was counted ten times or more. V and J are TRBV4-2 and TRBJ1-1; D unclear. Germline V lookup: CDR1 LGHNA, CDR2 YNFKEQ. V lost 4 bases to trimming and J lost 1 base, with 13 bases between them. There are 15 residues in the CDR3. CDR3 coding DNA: TGTGCCAGCAGCCCGAGACCTCTTACGAACACTGAAGCTTTCTTT. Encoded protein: CASSPRPLTNTEAFF.

CDR3 sequence: CASSRDSGATHTEAFF. The DNA for the CDR3 is TGTGCCAGCAGTCGGGACAGTGGTGCGACCCACACTGAAGCTTTCTTT. The rearrangement uses TRBV2 and TRBJ1-1, with 7 bases that match TRBD1. Germline lookup yields CDR1 SNHLY and CDR2 FYNNEI. CDR3 size: 16 residues. V was pared by 5 bases and J by 3 bases, with 12 bases of the junction left unmatched.

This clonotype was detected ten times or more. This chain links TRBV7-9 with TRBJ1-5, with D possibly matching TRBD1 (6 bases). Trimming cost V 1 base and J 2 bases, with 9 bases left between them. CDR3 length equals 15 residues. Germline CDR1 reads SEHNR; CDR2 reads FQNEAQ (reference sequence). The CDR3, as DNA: TGTGCCAGCAGCTTAGGACAGGCCGGCAATCAGCCCCAGCATTTT. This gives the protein CASSLGQAGNQPQHF.

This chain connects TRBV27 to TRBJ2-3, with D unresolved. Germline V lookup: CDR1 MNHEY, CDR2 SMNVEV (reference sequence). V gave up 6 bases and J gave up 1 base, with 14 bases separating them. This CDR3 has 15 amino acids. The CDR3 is CASSQELDRTDTQYF. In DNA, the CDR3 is TGTGCCAGCAGCCAAGAATTAGACCGCACAGATACGCAGTATTTT.

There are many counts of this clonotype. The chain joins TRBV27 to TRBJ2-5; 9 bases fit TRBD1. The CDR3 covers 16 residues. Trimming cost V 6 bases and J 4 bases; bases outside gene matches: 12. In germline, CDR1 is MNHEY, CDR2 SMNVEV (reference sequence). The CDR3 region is CASRKAYRGLRETQYF. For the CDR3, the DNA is TGTGCCAGCAGGAAAGCTTACAGGGGGCTACGAGAGACCCAGTACTTC.

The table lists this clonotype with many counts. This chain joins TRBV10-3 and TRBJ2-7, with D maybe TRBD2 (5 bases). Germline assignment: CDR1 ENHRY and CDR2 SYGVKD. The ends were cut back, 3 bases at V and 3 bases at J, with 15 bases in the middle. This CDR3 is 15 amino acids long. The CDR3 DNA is TGTGCCATCAGTGACGGAAGTGAGCGGATCTACGAGCAGTACTTC. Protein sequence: CAISDGSERIYEQYF.

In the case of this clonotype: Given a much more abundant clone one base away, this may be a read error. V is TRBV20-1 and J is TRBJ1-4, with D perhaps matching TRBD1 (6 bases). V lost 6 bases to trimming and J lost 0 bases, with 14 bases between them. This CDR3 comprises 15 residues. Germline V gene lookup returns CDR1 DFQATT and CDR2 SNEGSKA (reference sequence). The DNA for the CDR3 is TGCAGTGCCCGGAAACAGGGCACAACTAATGAAAAACTGTTTTTT. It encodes CSARKQGTTNEKLFF.

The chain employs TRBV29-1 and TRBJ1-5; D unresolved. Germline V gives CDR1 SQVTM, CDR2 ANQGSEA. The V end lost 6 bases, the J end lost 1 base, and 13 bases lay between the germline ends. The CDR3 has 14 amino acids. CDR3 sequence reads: CSVAMGKSNQPQHF. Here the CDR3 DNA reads TGCAGCGTCGCTATGGGGAAGAGCAATCAGCCCCAGCATTTT.

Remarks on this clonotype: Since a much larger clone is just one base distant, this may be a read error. In DNA, the CDR3 is TGTGCCATCAGCCCAGGAGACGATAGCAATAAGCCCCAGCATTTT. Its protein is CAISPGDDSNKPQHF. The rearrangement links TRBV10-3 to TRBJ1-5; unclear D gene. The CDR3 has 15 residues. CDR1 ENHRY and CDR2 SYGVKD come from the germline V gene.

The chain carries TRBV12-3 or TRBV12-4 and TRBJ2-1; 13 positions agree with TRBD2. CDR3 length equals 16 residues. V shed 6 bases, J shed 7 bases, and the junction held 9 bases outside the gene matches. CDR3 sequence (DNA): TGTGCCAGCAGGGTACTAGCGGGAGGGCCAGGGAATGAGCAGTTCTTC. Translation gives CASRVLAGGPGNEQFF.

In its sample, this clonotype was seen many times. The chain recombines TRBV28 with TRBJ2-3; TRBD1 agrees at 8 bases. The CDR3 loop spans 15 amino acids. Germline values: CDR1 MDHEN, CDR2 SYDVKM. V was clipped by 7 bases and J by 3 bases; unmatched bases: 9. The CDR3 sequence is CASNLGQGGTDTQYF. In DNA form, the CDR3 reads TGTGCCAGCAACCTCGGACAGGGAGGAACAGATACGCAGTATTTT.

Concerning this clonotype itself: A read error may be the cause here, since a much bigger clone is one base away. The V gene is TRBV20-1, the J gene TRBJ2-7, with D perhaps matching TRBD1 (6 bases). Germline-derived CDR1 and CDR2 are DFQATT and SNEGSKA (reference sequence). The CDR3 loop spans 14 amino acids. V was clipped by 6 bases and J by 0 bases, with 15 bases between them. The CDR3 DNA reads TGCAGTGCGAAGACCCTGGACAGCTCCTACGAGCAGTACTTC. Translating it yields CSAKTLDSSYEQYF.

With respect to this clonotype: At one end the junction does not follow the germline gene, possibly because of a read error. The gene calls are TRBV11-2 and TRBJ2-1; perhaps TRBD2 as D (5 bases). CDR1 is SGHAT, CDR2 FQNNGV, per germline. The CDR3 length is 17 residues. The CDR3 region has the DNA TGTGCCAGCAGCTTAGGGGTCTCGCGGGCTGCAATACATGAGCAGTCCTTC. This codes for CASSLGVSRAAIHEQSF. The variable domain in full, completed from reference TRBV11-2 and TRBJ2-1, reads EAGVAQSPRYKIIEKRQSVAFWCNPISGHATLYWYQQILGQGPKLLIQFQNNGVVDDSQLPKDRFSAERLKGVDSTLKIQPAKLEDSAVYLCASSLGVSRAAIHEQSFGPGTRLTVL.

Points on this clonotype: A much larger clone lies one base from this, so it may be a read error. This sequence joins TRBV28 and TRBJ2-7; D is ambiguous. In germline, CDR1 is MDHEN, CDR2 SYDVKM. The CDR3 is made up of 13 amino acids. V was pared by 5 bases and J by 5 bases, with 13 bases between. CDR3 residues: CASSPTGSNEQYF. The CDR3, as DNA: TGTGCCAGCAGTCCTACTGGGTCCAACGAGCAGTACTTC.

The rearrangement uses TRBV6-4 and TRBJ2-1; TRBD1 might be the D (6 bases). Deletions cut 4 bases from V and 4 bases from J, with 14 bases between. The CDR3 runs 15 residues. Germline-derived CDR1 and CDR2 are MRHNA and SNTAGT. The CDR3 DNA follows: TGTGCCAGCAGTGCCGGGACAACCTATTACAATGAGCAGTTCTTC. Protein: CASSAGTTYYNEQFF.

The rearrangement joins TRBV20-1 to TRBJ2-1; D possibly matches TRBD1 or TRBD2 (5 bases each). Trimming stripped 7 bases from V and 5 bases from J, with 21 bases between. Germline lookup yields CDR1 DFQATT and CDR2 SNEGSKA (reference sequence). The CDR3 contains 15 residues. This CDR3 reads CSESWDEPGDNEQFF. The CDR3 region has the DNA TGCAGTGAAAGTTGGGACGAACCCGGGGACAATGAGCAGTTCTTC.

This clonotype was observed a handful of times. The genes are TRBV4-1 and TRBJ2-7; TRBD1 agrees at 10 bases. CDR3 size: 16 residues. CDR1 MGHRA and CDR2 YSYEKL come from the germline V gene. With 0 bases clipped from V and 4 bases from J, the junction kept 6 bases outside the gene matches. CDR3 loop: CASSQEGTGESYEQYF. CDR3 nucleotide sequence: TGCGCCAGCAGCCAAGAGGGGACAGGGGAATCGTACGAGCAGTACTTC.

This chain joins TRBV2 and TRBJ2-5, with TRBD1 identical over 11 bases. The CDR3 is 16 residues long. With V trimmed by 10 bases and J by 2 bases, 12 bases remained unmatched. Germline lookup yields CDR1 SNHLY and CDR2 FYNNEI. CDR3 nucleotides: TGTGCCATCAAGGTAAGGACAGGGGGCGAACAAGAGACCCAGTACTTC. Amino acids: CAIKVRTGGEQETQYF.